A single sample is the source of the 27 T cell receptor beta chains below, sequenced in a study of T-cell memory formation after mild COVID-19. TCRdb used MiXCR to reprocess the 5' RACE reads, holding one entry per CDR3 protein. The table has hundreds of thousands of distinct CDR3 sequences, 7% to 10% seen once; the top ten hold 20% to 25%. Sequenced sample: PBMCs or a T cell subset sorted from them (not recorded which). All receptors derive from a man between 18 and 29 years old who had mild COVID-19 (a few samples of this study predate the infection). Cell type and time point are not known.

The table lists this clonotype with a few counts. V gene TRBV11-2 combines with J gene TRBJ2-3; D perhaps matches TRBD2 (6 bases). Germline lookup yields CDR1 SGHAT and CDR2 FQNNGV. The CDR3 is 15 residues long. V lost 0 bases, J lost 4 bases, and 11 bases lay in between. CDR3 DNA sequence: TGTGCCAGCAGCTTAGAGGCGGGGACCTCAGATACGCAGTATTTT. The encoded protein is CASSLEAGTSDTQYF.

In this sample, this clonotype turned up a few times. The V and J genes are TRBV7-2 and TRBJ2-3, with unresolved D. This CDR3 spans 16 amino acids. The germline CDR1 and CDR2 sequences are SGHTA and FQGNSA. The V and J ends lost 2 bases and 3 bases respectively, with 15 bases between them. CDR3 in DNA: TGTGCCAGCAGCTTAAAAGTGGCTAGATTTACAGATACGCAGTATTTT. Its protein is CASSLKVARFTDTQYF.

This clonotype has only a few counts. The CDR3 DNA is TGCAGTGCTCCCCGGACAGAACCATCCAATCAGCCCCAGCATTTT. Residues: CSAPRTEPSNQPQHF. The chain is built from TRBV20-1 and TRBJ1-5, with D maybe TRBD1 (6 bases). Deletions cut 5 bases from V and 3 bases from J, with 17 bases between. Germline-derived CDR1 and CDR2 are DFQATT and SNEGSKA (reference sequence). This CDR3 has 15 residues.

This chain links TRBV7-2 with TRBJ1-6; maybe TRBD1 (5 bases). CDR1 is SGHTA and CDR2 is FQGNSA in the germline V gene. The CDR3 contains 13 residues. Trimming stripped 8 bases from V and 13 bases from J, with 18 bases between. The CDR3 nucleotides are TGTGCCAGCGGAACGGGGGGGATTATTCCCCTCCACTTT. This encodes CASGTGGIIPLHF.

Only a few counts were recorded for this clonotype. J is TRBJ1-5 and V is TRBV3-1; possibly TRBD1 for D (6 bases). V dropped 0 bases and J dropped 6 bases, with 9 bases sitting between them. Per germline, CDR1 LGHDT and CDR2 YNNKEL (reference sequence). This CDR3 is built from 14 residues. The CDR3 DNA is TGTGCCAGCAGCCAAGAAGGGGGAGGTCAGCCCCAGCATTTT. This translates into CASSQEGGGQPQHF.

This clonotype was observed a handful of times. In DNA, the CDR3 is TGTGCCAGCAGCTTACACCCTAGCGGGGGGGCCCGGGAGCAGTTCTTC. Translation: CASSLHPSGGAREQFF. The chain uses TRBV7-2 and TRBJ2-1, with 12 nucleotides matching TRBD2. The CDR3 runs 16 residues. CDR1 and CDR2 from the germline V gene are SGHTA and FQGNSA. V lost 2 bases, J lost 10 bases, and 9 bases stayed unmatched.

This clonotype was counted a few times. CDR3 nucleotide sequence: TGTGCCAGCAGCTTAGAGGGGGTTAACAATTCACCCCTCCACTTT. Translation: CASSLEGVNNSPLHF. The chain combines TRBV7-2 with TRBJ1-6; D perhaps matches TRBD1 (6 bases). Germline V gene sequence: CDR1 SGHTA, CDR2 FQGNSA. The V gene lost 1 base and the J gene lost 7 bases, with 11 bases spanning the gap. The CDR3 extends over 15 amino acids. The full variable domain, completed using reference TRBV7-2 and TRBJ1-6, is GAGVSQSPSNKVTEKGKDVELRCDPISGHTALYWYRQSLGQGLEFLIYFQGNSAPDKSGLPSDRFSAERTGGSVSTLTIQRTQQEDSAVYLCASSLEGVNNSPLHFGNGTRLTVT.

At least ten counts were recorded for this clonotype. The genes are TRBV7-8 and TRBJ2-5; D is uncertain. This CDR3 spans 18 amino acids. The V gene's germline CDR1 is SGHVS and CDR2 FQNEAQ. The germline V and J ends were trimmed by 1 base and 1 base, with 19 bases remaining between them. Written as DNA, the CDR3 is TGTGCCAGCAGCTTAGTCGGGCTGGAAAGAGACCTCCAAGAGACCCAGTACTTC. This sequence encodes CASSLVGLERDLQETQYF.

This clonotype came up many times. The genes are TRBV27 and TRBJ2-5, with D possibly being TRBD1 (6 bases). Per the germline V gene, CDR1 is MNHEY and CDR2 is SMNVEV (reference sequence). The CDR3 totals 13 residues. V was trimmed by 3 bases and J by 7 bases, leaving 12 bases between them. The CDR3 is CASSFGTKGTQYF. CDR3 sequence (DNA): TGTGCCAGCAGTTTCGGGACAAAGGGGACCCAGTACTTC.

This chain joins TRBV7-9 and TRBJ2-7; unclear D gene. The germline V and J ends were trimmed by 3 bases and 3 bases, with 6 bases remaining between them. In germline, CDR1 is SEHNR, CDR2 FQNEAQ (reference sequence). The CDR3 has 12 amino acids. The CDR3 here is CASSFIHYEQYF. The CDR3 region has the DNA TGTGCCAGCAGCTTCATTCACTACGAGCAGTACTTC.

J is TRBJ2-4 and V is TRBV24-1, with 8 bases matching TRBD1. Germline CDR1 and CDR2: KGHDR and SFDVKD. Losses at the gene ends were 2 bases for V and 1 base for J; bases not matched to a gene: 9. CDR3 length equals 18 residues. CDR3 nucleotide sequence: TGTGCCACCAGTGATTCCTCGACAGGGGCAAAGGCCAAAAACATTCAGTACTTC. Its protein product is CATSDSSTGAKAKNIQYF.

This clonotype was found a few times. The V and J genes are TRBV12-3 or TRBV12-4 and TRBJ2-7; 7 nucleotides line up with TRBD1. The CDR3 extends over 15 amino acids. J gave up 5 bases and V 3 bases, and 10 bases lay outside the gene matches. CDR3 DNA sequence: TGTGCCAGCAGTTTCTTTGAACAGGGGACGGACGAGCAGTACTTC. Its translation: CASSFFEQGTDEQYF.

This clonotype has just a few counts. This chain uses TRBV5-4 with TRBJ2-2; D call uncertain. The CDR3 is 14 residues long. V lost 2 bases to trimming and J lost 5 bases, with 10 bases between them. Germline V lookup: CDR1 SGHNT, CDR2 YYREEE (reference sequence). As DNA, the CDR3 is TGTGCCAGCAGCTTTGCGTTTGGGACCGGGGAGCTGTTTTTT. This encodes CASSFAFGTGELFF.

The chain employs TRBV7-3 and TRBJ2-1; TRBD2 matches at 10 bases. Germline V CDR1 and CDR2: SGHTA, FQGTGA. The CDR3 has 15 residues. Trimming removed 0 bases from V and 7 bases from J; junction bases left unmatched: 3. CDR3 loop: CASSLTSGGTNEQFF. The CDR3 nucleotides are TGTGCCAGCAGCTTAACTAGCGGGGGGACTAATGAGCAGTTCTTC.

The rearrangement joins TRBV4-2 to TRBJ2-7; 10 bases are shared with TRBD2. Trimming cost V 8 bases and J 4 bases; bases outside gene matches: 17. The germline gives CDR1 LGHNA, CDR2 YNFKEQ. The CDR3 has 17 residues. The CDR3 spells CASLGGPGVAGGYEQYF. CDR3 nucleotides: TGTGCCAGCCTCGGAGGTCCCGGGGTAGCGGGGGGTTACGAGCAGTACTTC.

This clonotype showed up many times. The chain has TRBV9 and TRBJ2-1; 7 bases are a match to TRBD1. Germline CDR1 reads SGDLS; CDR2 reads YYNGEE. The CDR3 covers 13 residues. The J segment lost 7 bases and the V segment lost 0 bases, leaving 1 base of the junction unmatched. CDR3 in DNA: TGTGCCAGCAGCGTAGCAGGGGGAAATGAGCAGTTCTTC. It is translated as CASSVAGGNEQFF.

This clonotype was observed a handful of times. The chain recombines TRBV7-9 with TRBJ1-5, with a weak D call TRBD1 (5 bases). V was cut by 2 bases and J by 4 bases, with 9 bases left in between. The CDR3 is made up of 14 amino acids. Germline V gene lookup returns CDR1 SEHNR and CDR2 FQNEAQ (reference sequence). This CDR3 reads CASSLSGMNQPQHF. CDR3 DNA sequence: TGTGCCAGCAGCTTATCAGGGATGAATCAGCCCCAGCATTTT.

This chain joins TRBV7-6 and TRBJ1-1; D perhaps matches TRBD1 (5 bases). Germline CDR1 and CDR2: SGHVS and FNYEAQ. The V end lost 6 bases, the J end lost 3 bases, and 17 bases lay between the germline ends. The CDR3 sequence is 15 residues long. DNA of the CDR3: TGTGCCAGCAGTAAACAGGCCGGCGGGTACACTGAAGCTTTCTTT. The encoded protein is CASSKQAGGYTEAFF.

On this clonotype: This could be a read error, since a much larger clone is one nucleotide away. The chain joins TRBV9 to TRBJ2-1; the D gene is possibly TRBD2 (7 bases). This CDR3 has 16 amino acids. CDR1 SGDLS and CDR2 YYNGEE come from the germline V gene. CDR3 sequence: CASRVGGGPAYNEQFF. The CDR3 DNA is TGTGCCAGCCGCGTAGGGGGGGGGCCCGCCTACAATGAGCAGTTCTTC.

Only a few counts were recorded for this clonotype. The chain recombines TRBV27 with TRBJ1-3, with a possible D match to TRBD1 (6 bases). CDR1 MNHEY and CDR2 SMNVEV come from the germline V gene (reference sequence). V was trimmed by 8 bases and J by 5 bases, leaving 13 bases between them. CDR3 length equals 13 residues. The CDR3 protein is CASADRPRNTIYF. The CDR3 DNA reads TGTGCCAGCGCGGACAGACCCCGAAACACCATATATTTT.

In its sample, this clonotype is medium-sized (0.01 to 0.1%). V is TRBV30 and J is TRBJ1-1, with no clear D. V lost 0 bases to trimming and J lost 2 bases, with 7 bases between them. The germline V gene encodes CDR1 GTSNPN and CDR2 SVGIG (reference sequence). This CDR3 comprises 13 residues. CDR3 DNA sequence: TGTGCCTGGAGTGTTGAGGGCAACACTGAAGCTTTCTTT. Residues: CAWSVEGNTEAFF. Looking up the rest from reference TRBV30 and TRBJ1-1 gives the full variable domain: SQTIHQWPATLVQPVGSPLSLECTVEGTSNPNLYWYRQAAGRGLQLLFYSVGIGQISSEVPQNLSASRPQDRQFILSSKKLLLSDSGFYLCAWSVEGNTEAFFGQGTRLTVV.

This clonotype came up many times. V usage is TRBV25-1 and J usage is TRBJ2-2; D could derive from TRBD1 or TRBD2 (5 bases each). Germline V gene sequence: CDR1 MGHDK, CDR2 SYGVNS. CDR3 length: 17 amino acids. V was cut by 4 bases and J by 5 bases, with 20 bases left in between. The CDR3 loop reads CASSGFETGTVTGELFF. CDR3 in DNA: TGTGCCAGCAGTGGGTTTGAAACGGGGACCGTTACCGGGGAGCTGTTTTTT.

The chain combines TRBV20-1 with TRBJ2-2, with D possibly being TRBD1 (5 bases). Trimming pared 6 bases from V and 3 bases from J, leaving 8 bases between. Looked up from germline, CDR1 is DFQATT and CDR2 is SNEGSKA (reference sequence). This CDR3 is 12 amino acids long. The CDR3, as DNA: TGCAGTGCCAGGGCCGACACCGGGGAGCTGTTTTTT. Translated: CSARADTGELFF.

This clonotype was picked up a small number of times. This chain joins TRBV10-2 and TRBJ1-2; 8 nucleotides agree with TRBD1. The V gene's germline CDR1 is WSHSY and CDR2 SAAADI. V gave up 4 bases and J gave up 1 base; unmatched junction bases: 8. The CDR3 is 16 amino acids. The DNA of the CDR3 is TGCGCCAGCAGTGGGACAGGGTCCGGAATTAACTATGGCTACACCTTC. Translating it yields CASSGTGSGINYGYTF.

This clonotype was picked up a small number of times. CDR3 bases: TGTGCCACCGCGGGCGCGGTGTCTGGGGCCAACGTCCTGACTTTC. As protein: CATAGAVSGANVLTF. This chain joins TRBV24-1 and TRBJ2-6, with D possibly TRBD2 on 5 matching bases. This CDR3 comprises 15 residues. Germline assignment: CDR1 KGHDR and CDR2 SFDVKD. Between the trimmed V and J ends, which lost 9 bases and 1 base, there was a span of 12 bases.

The genes are TRBV12-3 or TRBV12-4 and TRBJ2-1, with D tentatively TRBD2 (5 bases). Deletions cut 6 bases from V and 4 bases from J, with 16 bases between. The CDR3 has 15 residues. In DNA, the CDR3 is TGTGCCAGCAGCCCAGTCCGGGGAGAGTACAATGAGCAGTTCTTC. It specifies CASSPVRGEYNEQFF.

The rearrangement joins TRBV18 to TRBJ2-7; 9 bases align to TRBD1. This CDR3 is 15 amino acids long. CDR1 and CDR2 (germline): KGHSH, LQKENI. J was trimmed by 2 bases and V by 3 bases; bases with no gene match: 5. CDR3 sequence (DNA): TGTGCCAGCTCACCCCCCGGGACAGGGCCCTACGAGCAGTACTTC. It encodes CASSPPGTGPYEQYF.